Listed here are 26 T cell receptor beta chains from one sample, sequenced in a study of blood T cell repertoires in COVID-19. Profiled with immunoSEQ multiplex PCR; TCRdb holds only in-frame clones, not every one. Among about 75,000 clones listed, 85% to 90% were seen once. The sequencing sample was made of peripheral blood. The receptors were sampled from a human donor in a cohort sampled during active COVID-19.

This clone has just a few counts. The chain joins TRBV4-3 to TRBJ1-4; 7 bases agree with TRBD1. The CDR3 length is 18 residues. CDR1 is LGHNA and CDR2 is YSLEER in the germline V gene. Unmatched junction bases numbered 7, after V lost 0 bases and J lost 0 bases. The CDR3 bases are TGCGCCAGCAGCCAAGATCCCGGGACAGTTCCAACTAATGAAAAACTGTTTTTT. This codes for CASSQDPGTVPTNEKLFF.

This chain links TRBV19 with TRBJ2-2, with 7 positions matching TRBD1. The junction had 3 bases not matched to a gene; V was cut back by 5 bases and J by 0 bases. Germline-derived CDR1 and CDR2 are LNHDA and SQIVND (reference sequence). The CDR3 spans 15 residues. The CDR3 region is CASSRGTANTGELFF. The CDR3 nucleotides read TGTGCCAGTAGTCGTGGGACAGCGAACACCGGGGAGCTGTTTTTT.

The genes are TRBV19 and TRBJ1-5, with 12 positions matching TRBD1. Trimming removed 3 bases from V and 7 bases from J; junction bases left unmatched: 7. Germline CDR1 and CDR2: LNHDA and SQIVND (reference sequence). This CDR3 contains 16 residues. CDR3 nucleotides: TGTGCCAGTAGTATGGGCGGGACAGGGGGCCGGCAGCCCCAGCATTTT. Its protein is CASSMGGTGGRQPQHF.

The rearrangement joins TRBV27 to TRBJ1-4; TRBD1 might be the D (5 bases). CDR3 length: 18 residues. Trimming pared 4 bases from V and 0 bases from J, leaving 18 bases between. Germline V gives CDR1 MNHEY, CDR2 SMNVEV (reference sequence). The CDR3 reads CASSSEPSTVATNEKLFF. CDR3 DNA: TGTGCCAGCAGTTCAGAACCTTCGACAGTCGCAACTAATGAAAAACTGTTTTTT.

J is TRBJ2-7 and V is TRBV28; the match to TRBD1 covers 7 bases. Germline V lookup: CDR1 MDHEN, CDR2 SYDVKM. V gave up 10 bases and J gave up 4 bases; unmatched junction bases: 10. The CDR3 runs 13 residues. CDR3 sequence (DNA): TGTGCCATCACCAAGGGGGCCGGATACGAGCAGTACTTC. Translated, it gives CAITKGAGYEQYF.

V is TRBV5-6 and J is TRBJ2-3; tentative D call: TRBD1 (6 bases). Trimming removed 4 bases from V and 3 bases from J, with 12 bases in between. The CDR3 has 14 residues. Looked up from germline, CDR1 is SGHDT and CDR2 is YYEEEE. The CDR3 spells CASSPGHLTDTQYF. As DNA, the CDR3 is TGTGCCAGCAGCCCGGGACACCTTACAGATACGCAGTATTTT. Together with reference TRBV5-6 and TRBJ2-3, the CDR3 gives the full variable domain: DAGVTQSPTHLIKTRGQQVTLRCSPKSGHDTVSWYQQALGQGPQFIFQYYEEEERQRGNFPDRFSGHQFPNYSSELNVNALLLGDSALYLCASSPGHLTDTQYFGPGTRLTVL.

The chain links TRBV18 to TRBJ2-7; tentative D call: TRBD2 (5 bases). The CDR3 has 15 residues. V was cut by 3 bases and J by 3 bases, with 15 bases left in between. The germline V gene has CDR1 KGHSH and CDR2 LQKENI. CDR3 region: CASSPPSRDGYEQYF. In DNA form, the CDR3 reads TGTGCCAGCTCACCTCCCTCTCGGGATGGCTACGAGCAGTACTTC.

This sequence joins TRBV10-3 and TRBJ1-6; 9 bases line up with TRBD1. Germline trimming cut 6 bases from V and 6 bases from J; bases unmatched to any gene: 6. The V gene's germline CDR1 is ENHRY and CDR2 SYGVKD. This CDR3 contains 15 residues. As DNA, the CDR3 is TGTGCCATCAGGGATTGGGACAGGGCTAATTCACCCCTCCACTTT. It translates to CAIRDWDRANSPLHF.

This clone was detected a few times. The chain recombines TRBV1 with TRBJ2-5; the table's D call, TRBD2, was not checked against the DNA. TRBV1 is designated a pseudogene. The CDR3 has 14 amino acids. The CDR3 here is CTRSKRDVWETQYF. CDR3 in DNA: TGCACCAGGAGTAAGCGGGATGTGTGGGAGACCCAGTACTTC.

The chain employs TRBV9 and TRBJ2-4, with TRBD1 matching over 9 bases. The CDR3 is 14 amino acids. V shed 4 bases, J shed 5 bases, and the junction held 4 bases outside the gene matches. Germline CDR1 SGDLS, CDR2 YYNGEE. DNA of the CDR3: TGTGCCAGCAGCCCCCGGACAGGGGAAAACATTCAGTACTTC. This translates into CASSPRTGENIQYF.

This clone was seen a few times. The chain carries TRBV2 and TRBJ2-3; D is perhaps TRBD1 (7 bases). CDR3 length: 15 residues. Germline values: CDR1 SNHLY, CDR2 FYNNEI. Trimming stripped 5 bases from V and 3 bases from J, with 15 bases between. The CDR3 nucleotides read TGTGCCAGCAGTACAGGGGTAGGGAGGACAGATACGCAGTATTTT. It specifies CASSTGVGRTDTQYF.

Points on this clone: Germline and junction disagree at one end, which may indicate a read error. The chain employs TRBV20-1 and TRBJ1-1, with unresolved D. From germline, CDR1 is DFQATT and CDR2 SNEGSKA (reference sequence). CDR3 length: 11 amino acids. The chain's CDR3 is CSASLHTEAFF. CDR3 coding DNA: TGCAGTGCGTCCCTTCACACCGAAGCTTTCTTT.

V usage is TRBV3-1 (or the pseudogene TRBV3-2) and J usage is TRBJ2-2, with 10 bases lining up with TRBD1. This CDR3 has 15 amino acids. In germline, CDR1 is LGHDT, CDR2 YNNKEL (reference sequence). Germline trimming cut 7 bases from V and 6 bases from J; bases unmatched to any gene: 8. The CDR3 is CASIGTGVFPGELFF. CDR3 nucleotide sequence: TGTGCCAGCATAGGGACAGGGGTTTTCCCCGGGGAGCTGTTTTTT.

The chain couples TRBV15 to TRBJ2-2, with D unclear. The CDR3 loop spans 12 amino acids. The germline V gene encodes CDR1 LNHNV and CDR2 YYDKDF (reference sequence). V was trimmed by 3 bases and J by 7 bases, leaving 6 bases between them. CDR3 loop: CATSSANGELFF. The DNA of the CDR3 is TGTGCCACCAGCAGCGCGAACGGGGAGCTGTTTTTT.

The chain employs TRBV6-1 and TRBJ2-1; 10 bases line up with TRBD2. Germline CDR1 reads MNHNS; CDR2 reads SASEGT. The length of the CDR3 is 15 residues. V gave up 2 bases and J gave up 9 bases; unmatched junction bases: 7. CDR3 nucleotide sequence: TGTGCCAGCAGTGAAACTAGCGGGACGGGGGGTGAGCAGTTCTTC. It encodes CASSETSGTGGEQFF.

The V gene is TRBV25-1, the J gene TRBJ1-2; weak D call: TRBD1 (6 bases). CDR3 length: 14 amino acids. Germline V gene data show CDR1 as MGHDK and CDR2 as SYGVNS. Trimming removed 3 bases at V and 8 bases at J, with 16 bases between. Here the CDR3 DNA reads TGTGCCAGCAGTGACTCTAGGGGGATGAGGGGCTACACCTTC. Translation gives CASSDSRGMRGYTF.

The J gene is TRBJ2-7, the V gene TRBV14; 11 bases agree with TRBD2. The V segment lost 3 bases and the J segment 4 bases; nucleotides outside the gene matches: 2. This CDR3 has 14 amino acids. CDR1 is SGHDN, CDR2 FVKESK, per germline. The CDR3: CASSHWTSGYEQYF. CDR3 nucleotides: TGTGCCAGCAGCCATTGGACTAGCGGGTACGAGCAGTACTTC.

This clone was seen only a few times. The CDR3 nucleotides read TGTGCCAGCAGTTTGACTCGTCCGAACACCGGGGAGCTGTTTTTT. Residues: CASSLTRPNTGELFF. The genes are TRBV6-2 or TRBV6-3 and TRBJ2-2; D unresolved. Germline CDR1 and CDR2: MNHEY and SVGEGT. The ends were cut back, 4 bases at V and 0 bases at J, with 9 bases in the middle. The CDR3 extends over 15 amino acids.

The rearrangement links TRBV10-3 to TRBJ1-1; a weak D match, TRBD1 (6 bases). The CDR3 is 15 amino acids. Germline loops: CDR1 ENHRY, CDR2 SYGVKD. V shed 6 bases and J shed 11 bases, with 25 bases lying between them. The CDR3 sequence is CAISGSVFGGLDAFF. As DNA, the CDR3 is TGTGCCATCAGCGGTTCCGTCTTCGGGGGGCTAGACGCTTTCTTT.

V gene TRBV5-4 combines with J gene TRBJ2-1; TRBD2 aligns across 9 bases. The CDR3 runs 16 residues. The germline CDR1 and CDR2 sequences are SGHNT and YYREEE (reference sequence). V was pared by 2 bases and J by 4 bases, with 7 bases of the junction left unmatched. Written as DNA, the CDR3 is TGTGCCAGCAGCTTAGCGGGAGGCCCCGTATACAATGAGCAGTTCTTC. It specifies CASSLAGGPVYNEQFF.

The genes are TRBV18 and TRBJ2-4; TRBD2 might be the D (5 bases). Trimming took off 0 bases at V and 0 bases at J, with 6 bases between the two ends. The CDR3 runs to 15 residues. The V gene's germline CDR1 is KGHSH and CDR2 LQKENI. In DNA form, the CDR3 reads TGTGCCAGCTCACCACCGGGGAGAGCCAAAAACATTCAGTACTTC. Its translation: CASSPPGRAKNIQYF.

CDR3 loop: CSVWLGQSTPTNEKLFF. As DNA, the CDR3 is TGCAGCGTTTGGTTGGGACAAAGCACACCAACTAATGAAAAACTGTTTTTT. The J gene is TRBJ1-4, the V gene TRBV29-1, with D possibly matching TRBD1 (6 bases). CDR1 is SQVTM, CDR2 ANQGSEA, per germline. V was cut by 5 bases and J by 0 bases, with 19 bases left in between. The length of the CDR3 is 17 residues. The whole variable domain, remainder taken from reference TRBV29-1 and TRBJ1-4, is SAVISQKPSRDICQRGTSLTIQCQVDSQVTMMFWYRQQPGQSLTLIATANQGSEATYESGFVIDKFPISRPNLTFSTLTVSNMSPEDSSIYLCSVWLGQSTPTNEKLFFGSGTQLSVL.

A single count supports this clone. V is TRBV27 and J is TRBJ2-7, with 7 bases matching TRBD1. CDR3 length: 12 amino acids. Germline V gene sequence: CDR1 MNHEY, CDR2 SMNVEV (reference sequence). V lost 6 bases to trimming and J lost 7 bases; unmatched junction nucleotides: 6. The CDR3, as DNA: TGTGCCAGCAGCCCACAGGGGTGGGAGCAGTACTTC. Its protein is CASSPQGWEQYF.

This chain connects TRBV7-9 to TRBJ2-3; 7 bases fit TRBD2. The V segment lost 2 bases and the J segment 5 bases; nucleotides outside the gene matches: 13. Germline CDR1 and CDR2: SEHNR and FQNEAQ (reference sequence). This CDR3 spans 17 amino acids. CDR3 amino acids: CASSLKGAGAPGDTQYF. The CDR3 DNA is TGTGCCAGCAGCTTAAAAGGTGCGGGAGCCCCCGGAGATACGCAGTATTTT.

CDR3 amino acids: CSVVLGLYSYEQYF. DNA for the CDR3: TGCAGCGTTGTTCTGGGGCTCTACTCCTACGAGCAGTACTTC. The chain couples TRBV29-1 to TRBJ2-7, with a possible D match to TRBD1 (5 bases). CDR1 and CDR2 (germline): SQVTM, ANQGSEA. The CDR3 spans 14 residues. The ends were cut back, 4 bases at V and 0 bases at J, with 13 bases in the middle.

The chain uses TRBV7-2 and TRBJ2-1; the match to TRBD2 covers 7 bases. This CDR3 region has 15 residues. Germline V gives CDR1 SGHTA, CDR2 FQGNSA. Trimming cost V 2 bases and J 2 bases; bases outside gene matches: 3. The CDR3 DNA is TGTGCCAGCAGCTTATCGGCGGGGGCCTACAATGAGCAGTTCTTC. This sequence encodes CASSLSAGAYNEQFF.